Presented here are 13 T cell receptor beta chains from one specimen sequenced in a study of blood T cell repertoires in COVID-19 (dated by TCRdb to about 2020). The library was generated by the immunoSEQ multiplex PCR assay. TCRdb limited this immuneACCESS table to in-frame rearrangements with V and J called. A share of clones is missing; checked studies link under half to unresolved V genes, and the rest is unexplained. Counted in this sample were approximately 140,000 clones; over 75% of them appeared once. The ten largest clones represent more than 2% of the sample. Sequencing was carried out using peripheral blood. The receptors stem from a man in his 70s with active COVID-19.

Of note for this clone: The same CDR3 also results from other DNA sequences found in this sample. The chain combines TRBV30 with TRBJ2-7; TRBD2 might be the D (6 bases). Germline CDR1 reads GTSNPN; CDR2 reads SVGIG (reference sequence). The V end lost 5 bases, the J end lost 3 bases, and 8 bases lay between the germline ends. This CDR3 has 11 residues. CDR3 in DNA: TGTGCCTGGTCCGGGGGCTACGAGCAGTACTTC. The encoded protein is CAWSGGYEQYF.

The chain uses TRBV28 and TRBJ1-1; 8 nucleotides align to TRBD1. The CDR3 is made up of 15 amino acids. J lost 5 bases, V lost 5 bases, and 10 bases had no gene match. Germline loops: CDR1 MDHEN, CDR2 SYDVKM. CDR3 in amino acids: CASSPRRGRWTEAFF. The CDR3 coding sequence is TGTGCCAGCAGTCCCCGCAGGGGGCGGTGGACTGAAGCTTTCTTT.

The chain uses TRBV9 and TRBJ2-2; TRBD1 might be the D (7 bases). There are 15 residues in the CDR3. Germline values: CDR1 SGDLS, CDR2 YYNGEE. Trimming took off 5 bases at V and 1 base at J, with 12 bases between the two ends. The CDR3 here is CASSRRDRNTGELFF. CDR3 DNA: TGTGCCAGCAGTAGGCGGGACAGGAACACCGGGGAGCTGTTTTTT.

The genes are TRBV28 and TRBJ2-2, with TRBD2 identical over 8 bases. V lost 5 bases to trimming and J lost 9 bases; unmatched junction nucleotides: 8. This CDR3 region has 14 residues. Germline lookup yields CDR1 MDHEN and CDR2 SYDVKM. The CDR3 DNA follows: TGTGCCAGCAGTACCCGGGGGGGCGAGAGGGAGCTGTTTTTT. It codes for CASSTRGGERELFF.

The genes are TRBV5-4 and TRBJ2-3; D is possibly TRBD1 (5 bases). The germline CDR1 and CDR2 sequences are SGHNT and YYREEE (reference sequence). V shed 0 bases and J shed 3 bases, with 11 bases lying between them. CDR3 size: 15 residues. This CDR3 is CASSLGGLETDTQYF. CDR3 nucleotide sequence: TGTGCCAGCAGCTTGGGGGGCCTAGAAACAGATACGCAGTATTTT.

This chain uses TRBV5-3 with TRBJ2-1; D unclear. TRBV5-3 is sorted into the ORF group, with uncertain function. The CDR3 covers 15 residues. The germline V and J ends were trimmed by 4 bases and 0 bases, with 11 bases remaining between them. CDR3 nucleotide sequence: TGTGCCAGAAGCCCAAGCTGTAACTCCTACAATGAGCAGTTCTTC. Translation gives CARSPSCNSYNEQFF.

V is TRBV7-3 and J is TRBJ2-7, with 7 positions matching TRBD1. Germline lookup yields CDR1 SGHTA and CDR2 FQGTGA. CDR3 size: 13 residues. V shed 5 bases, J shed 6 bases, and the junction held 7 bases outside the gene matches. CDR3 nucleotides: TGTGCCAGCAGCCCAGGGGGTTTCGGCGAGCAGTACTTC. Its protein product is CASSPGGFGEQYF.

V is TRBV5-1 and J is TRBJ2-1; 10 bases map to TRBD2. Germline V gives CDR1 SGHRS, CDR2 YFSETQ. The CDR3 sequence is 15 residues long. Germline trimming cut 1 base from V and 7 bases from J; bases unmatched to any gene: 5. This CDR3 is CASSLLAGAENEQFF. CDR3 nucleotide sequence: TGCGCCAGCAGCTTGCTAGCGGGAGCGGAGAATGAGCAGTTCTTC.

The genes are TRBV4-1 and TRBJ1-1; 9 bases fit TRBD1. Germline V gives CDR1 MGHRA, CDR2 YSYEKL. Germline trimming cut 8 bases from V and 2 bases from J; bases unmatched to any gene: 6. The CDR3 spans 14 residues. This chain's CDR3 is CASGKTGGNTEAFF. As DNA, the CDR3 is TGCGCCAGCGGGAAAACAGGGGGCAACACTGAAGCTTTCTTT.

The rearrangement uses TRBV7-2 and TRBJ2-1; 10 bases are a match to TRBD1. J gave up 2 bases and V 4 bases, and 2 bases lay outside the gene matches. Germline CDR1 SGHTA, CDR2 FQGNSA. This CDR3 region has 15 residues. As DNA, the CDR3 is TGTGCCAGCAGCTGGGACAGGGGAACCTACAATGAGCAGTTCTTC. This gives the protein CASSWDRGTYNEQFF.

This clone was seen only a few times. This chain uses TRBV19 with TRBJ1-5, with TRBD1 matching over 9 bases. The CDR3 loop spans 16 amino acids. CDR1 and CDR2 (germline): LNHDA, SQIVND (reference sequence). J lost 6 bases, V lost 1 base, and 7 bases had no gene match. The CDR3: CASSIVAGQGSQPQHF. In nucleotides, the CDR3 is TGTGCCAGTAGTATAGTAGCTGGACAGGGGAGTCAGCCCCAGCATTTT. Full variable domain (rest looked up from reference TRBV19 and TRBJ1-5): DGGITQSPKYLFRKEGQNVTLSCEQNLNHDAMYWYRQDPGQGLRLIYYSQIVNDFQKGDIAEGYSVSREKKESFPLTVTSAQKNPTAFYLCASSIVAGQGSQPQHFGDGTRLSIL.

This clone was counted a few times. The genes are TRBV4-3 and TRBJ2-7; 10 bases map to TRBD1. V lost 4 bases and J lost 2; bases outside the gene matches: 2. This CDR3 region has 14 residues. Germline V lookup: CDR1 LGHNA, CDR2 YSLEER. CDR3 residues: CASSLGQGTYEQYF. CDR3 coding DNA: TGCGCCAGCAGCCTGGGACAGGGGACCTACGAGCAGTACTTC.

The CDR3 DNA is TGCGCCAGCAGCTTGGAAAGGGGAGGAGCTTTCTTT. It is translated as CASSLERGGAFF. The chain links TRBV5-1 to TRBJ1-1; D is possibly TRBD1 (5 bases). This CDR3 has 12 residues. CDR1 and CDR2 from the germline V gene are SGHRS and YFSETQ. Trimming removed 0 bases from V and 10 bases from J, with 10 bases in between.